Included here is one TCR beta chain sequence, with context. Its binding antigen is unknown. No base quality values were provided; no much bigger clone lies one nucleotide off. The label giving this sample's time point can be read as: after neoadjuvant nivolumab, at surgical resection. None of the patients had received prior systemic or radiation treatment, and all were newly diagnosed with stage II-IVA oral cavity squamous cell carcinoma. The cohort was made up of patients with locally advanced, HPV-negative oral cavity squamous cell carcinoma. Peripheral blood mononuclear cells were analyzed directly and were not maintained or expanded in culture. The samples were obtained from a longitudinal correlative study of a single-arm phase II trial testing neoadjuvant nivolumab in oral cavity squamous cell carcinoma. Genomic DNA-based TCRbeta sequencing was performed on subject-matched pre- and post-treatment PBMCs and tumors from three responders and three non-responders. Peripheral blood mononuclear cells were collected before nivolumab treatment and again after treatment, at the time of surgery. The Maxwell RSC DNA from Cells kit was used to extract genomic DNA from PBMCs.

PBMC libraries used mostly approximately 500 ng of input genomic DNA for deep sequencing, with six replicates per sample. TCRbeta libraries were prepared with the immunoSEQ hsTCRbeta kit according to the manufacturer's instructions. Sequencing of the completed libraries took place using an Illumina NovaSeq 6000 S4 flow cell after they had been pooled to approximately 3.3 nM. The original pipeline was this. The immunoSEQ Analyzer was used for raw data preprocessing and quality control. The analysis was limited to productive rearrangements, and each clonotype was defined by a unique CDR3 amino acid sequence. Using the R package tcR, the researchers computed the Gini-Simpson index as their estimate of repertoire clonality. Student's t test was used to compare Gini indices, and Pearson correlation was used to assess associations with tumor size change. What TCRdb holds here is the immuneACCESS table cut down to in-frame rearrangements. Part of the clones is not present; checked against another copy, under half of the missing clones reflect an unresolved V gene, and the others are unexplained. V and J calls and clone size are given by that table; D and trimming were obtained from the DNA. Across this sample there are 25,000 to 40,000 clones, with 80% seen only once. Around 3.1% of the sample is held by the ten biggest clonotypes.

V has 2 bases trimmed and J has 4 bases trimmed; junction bases matching no gene number 4. From its cysteine to its phenylalanine, the CDR3 spans 15 amino acids. Only CDR3 DNA is held: 45 bases, read in frame from base 1. The germline V gene (reference sequence) provides CDR1 MNHNY and CDR2 SVGAGI. This entry comes from a study of neoadjuvant anti-PD-1 for oral cavity cancer (dated by TCRdb to the early 2020s). Describing the broader study: Before curative-intent surgical resection, most patients were given three to four biweekly doses of nivolumab at 3 mg/kg. Under RECIST 1.1, a patient counted as a responder if showing complete response, partial response or stable disease, and as a non-responder if showing progression. Patients who did not progress were given a fourth nivolumab dose at about day 43 and had definitive surgical resection on days 50-56. The parent correlative cohort included 11 to 13 patients, with a roughly 34% response rate. Findings and caveats that apply to the study as a whole: Higher pretreatment blood TCRbeta clonality and lower post-treatment tumor TCRbeta clonality were correlated with higher pretreatment blood Treg/Th17 ratios. Within PBMCs, T cell clonality (Gini index) was significantly higher in non-responders than responders after neoadjuvant nivolumab. Only a few patients per response group were included in the TCR analyses, and the authors called for validation in larger cohorts.

This sample comprised PBMCs, obtained after nivolumab (anti-PD-1) treatment. This sequence was found in a person aged 35 to 85 with oral cavity squamous cell carcinoma. The receptor chain draws on TRBV6-6 and TRBJ2-3, with TRBD2 matching 9 junction bases. The DNA sequence is TGTGCCAGCAGTTACGAGGCGGGGGGGCCAGATACGCAGTATTTT. This is translated as CASSYEAGGPDTQYF.